This passage covers 10 T cell receptor beta chains from one sample sequenced in a study of cytomegalovirus exposure and HLA in healthy donors. With 60 Vbeta and 13 Jbeta primers, the PCR was carried out. The repertoire was sequenced with immunoSEQ multiplex PCR; TCRdb's copy has only in-frame clones and lacks some. The sample lists around 90,000 clones, approximately 80% occurring once. Sequencing used PBMCs. Receptor source: a human donor in good health.

The rearrangement joins TRBV18 to TRBJ2-1; TRBD2 matches 11 bases. The CDR3 consists of 17 residues. Germline lookup yields CDR1 KGHSH and CDR2 LQKENI. The V gene end was trimmed by 6 bases and the J gene end by 8 bases; junction bases not matched to a gene: 15. The CDR3 DNA sequence: TGTGCCAGCTCCGCCCCCGGGGGGGGACTAGCGGTCTATGAGCAGTTCTTC. Translation gives CASSAPGGGLAVYEQFF.

As DNA, the CDR3 is TGTGCCAGCAGCCTCAGGGGGTTCACTGAAGCTTTCTTT. The encoded protein is CASSLRGFTEAFF. The genes are TRBV5-4 and TRBJ1-1; the match to TRBD1 covers 7 bases. The V gene end was trimmed by 4 bases and the J gene end by 4 bases; junction bases not matched to a gene: 4. The CDR3 is made up of 13 amino acids. Germline V gene data show CDR1 as SGHNT and CDR2 as YYREEE (reference sequence).

This clone was counted once. The rearrangement links TRBV7-3 to TRBJ2-1, with D possibly being TRBD2 (7 bases). CDR1 is SGHTA and CDR2 is FQGTGA in the germline V gene. The CDR3 covers 14 residues. The V end was cut by 1 base, the J end by 8 bases, with 12 bases between. DNA for the CDR3: TGTGCCAGCAGCTTAAAAGGGGGGGCGGATGAGCAGTTCTTC. Protein product: CASSLKGGADEQFF.

Concerning this clone: At one end, the junction sequence differs from germline, possibly due to a read error. The chain recombines TRBV7-2 with TRBJ2-7, with 9 bases fitting TRBD2. In germline, CDR1 is SGHTA, CDR2 FQGNSA. The CDR3 has 12 residues. The CDR3 DNA reads TGTGCCAGCAGCTTTTCTAGCGGGGTGTGGGACTTC. It is translated as CASSFSSGVWDF.

The J gene is TRBJ1-3, the V gene TRBV9; 11 nucleotides align to TRBD1. The CDR3 runs to 16 residues. The J segment lost 2 bases and the V segment lost 3 bases, leaving 4 bases of the junction unmatched. The germline V gene has CDR1 SGDLS and CDR2 YYNGEE. The DNA of the CDR3 is TGTGCCAGCAGCGCCGGACAGGGGGCTGCTGGAAACACCATATATTTT. It is translated as CASSAGQGAAGNTIYF. Full variable domain (remainder filled in from reference TRBV9 and TRBJ1-3): DSGVTQTPKHLITATGQRVTLRCSPRSGDLSVYWYQQSLDQGLQFLIQYYNGEERAKGNILERFSAQQFPDLHSELNLSSLELGDSALYFCASSAGQGAAGNTIYFGEGSWLTVV.

CDR3 loop: CASSLADTNTEAFF. CDR3 nucleotides: TGTGCCAGCAGTTTAGCGGATACGAACACTGAAGCTTTCTTT. The gene calls are TRBV27 and TRBJ1-1, with unresolved D. CDR1 and CDR2 (germline): MNHEY, SMNVEV (reference sequence). V was cut by 2 bases and J by 1 base, with 8 bases left in between. This CDR3 has 14 amino acids.

In this sample, this clone turned up once. This chain uses TRBV6-5 with TRBJ2-3, with 8 positions matching TRBD2. Germline-derived CDR1 and CDR2 are MNHEY and SVGAGI. The V gene end was trimmed by 2 bases and the J gene end by 6 bases; junction bases not matched to a gene: 10. This CDR3 comprises 16 residues. The CDR3 DNA sequence: TGTGCCAGCAGTTACGGGGCGGGGGGTTTTTTGGATACGCAGTATTTT. Protein: CASSYGAGGFLDTQYF.

This clone has only a few counts. The rearrangement uses TRBV2 and TRBJ1-1, with unresolved D. Germline V lookup: CDR1 SNHLY, CDR2 FYNNEI. The V end lost 7 bases, the J end lost 1 base, and 10 bases lay between the germline ends. CDR3 size: 13 residues. The CDR3 reads CASNDKWNTEAFF. The CDR3 region has the DNA TGTGCCAGCAACGACAAATGGAACACTGAAGCTTTCTTT.

CDR3 nucleotide sequence: TGTGCCAGCAGTTTAGTGAGAGGGAATCAGCCCCAGCATTTT. Residues: CASSLVRGNQPQHF. This chain connects TRBV28 to TRBJ1-5; the D is unclear. This CDR3 has 14 amino acids. V lost 2 bases to trimming and J lost 4 bases, with 9 bases between them. Germline assignment: CDR1 MDHEN and CDR2 SYDVKM.

V is TRBV6-1 and J is TRBJ1-5; D is uncertain. The CDR3 is 11 amino acids. V shed 8 bases and J shed 6 bases, with 8 bases lying between them. Germline CDR1 MNHNS, CDR2 SASEGT. The chain's CDR3 is CASGSRQPQHF. As DNA, the CDR3 is TGTGCCAGCGGCAGTCGTCAGCCCCAGCATTTT.